A selection of T cell receptor beta chains follows, all from one sample in a study of T cell changes during pregnancy in multiple sclerosis. Sequenced by immunoSEQ multiplex PCR; TCRdb stores in-frame clones only, minus some. Seen here are approximately 41,000 clones, 90% observed once, and the top ten hold roughly 0.55%. This sample comprised CD4+ T cells from peripheral blood mononuclear cells, obtained in the second trimester of pregnancy. These receptors originate from a female donor with multiple sclerosis, enrolled in a pregnancy study. Both conserved end residues are part of each CDR3. A D gene is named only where the DNA matches it firmly. For some rows the clone size is stated as once, few or many, or as a class when expanded; others skip it.

>TRBV11-1|TRBJ2-3|-|-
TGTGCCAGCAGCCCTGTGCAGGGCCGCACAGATACGCAGTATTTT
CASSPVQGRTDTQYF
>TRBV11-2|TRBJ2-2|-|-
TGTGCCAGCAGCTTTCTTGGAGGGAACACCGGGGAGCTGTTTTTT
CASSFLGGNTGELFF
>TRBV29-1|TRBJ1-2|-|-
TGCAGCGTTCAACCACTAGGGGGCTATGGCTACACCTTC
CSVQPLGGYGYTF
>TRBV7-8|TRBJ2-3|few|TRBD2
TGTGCCAGCAGCTTATCTCACAAAAACCCGGGACTAGCGGGAGGAATAGATACGCAGTATTTT
CASSLSHKNPGLAGGIDTQYF
>TRBV6-1|TRBJ2-7|-|TRBD2
TGTGCCAGCAGTTTAGCTAGCGGGAACGAGCAGTACTTC
CASSLASGNEQYF
>TRBV29-1|TRBJ1-1|-|-
TGCAGCGTTGAGCGGTTACGGGAAGCTTTCTTT
CSVERLREAFF
>TRBV15|TRBJ2-1|few|TRBD2
TGTGCCACCAGCAGAGGGTCAGCGGGAGTGGAACGAAATGAGCAGTTCTTC
CATSRGSAGVERNEQFF
>TRBV6-5|TRBJ1-3|-|TRBD1
TGTGCCAGCAGTTACACGACAGGGGCTGGAAACACCATATATTTT
CASSYTTGAGNTIYF
>TRBV4-3|TRBJ2-3|-|TRBD1
TGCGCCAGCAGCCAATACCCACGGGGGACAGGGCGAGATACGCAGTATTTT
CASSQYPRGTGRDTQYF
>TRBV29-1|TRBJ2-7|once|-
TGCAGCGCCGCTCCGGCGGAAACCTACGAGCAGTACTTC
CSAAPAETYEQYF
>TRBV6-5|TRBJ2-1|-|-
TGTGCCAGCAGTTATTCTGGCGGCTACAATGAGCAGTTCTTC
CASSYSGGYNEQFF
>TRBV7-2|TRBJ2-7|-|-
TGTGCCAGCGGGTACGGAGCCGCGCAGTACTTC
CASGYGAAQYF
>TRBV30|TRBJ1-1|-|-
TGTGCCTGGAGTTTCCCGGGGAACACTGAAGCTTTCTTT
CAWSFPGNTEAFF
>TRBV7-8|TRBJ1-1|-|-
TGTGCCAGCAGCTCTATAGCGGGTCAGACTGAAGCTTTCTTT
CASSSIAGQTEAFF
>TRBV9|TRBJ2-1|-|TRBD2
TGTGCCAGCAGCCGGACTAGCGTTAGGGGAGGTGAGCAGTTCTTC
CASSRTSVRGGEQFF
>TRBV5-6|TRBJ1-1|-|-
TGTGCCAGCAGCCTATATGACAGGCTGAACACTGAAGCTTTCTTT
CASSLYDRLNTEAFF
>TRBV5-1|TRBJ2-2|-|-
TGCGCCAGCAGCTTGGTAGGGGGGGCCGGGGAGCTGTTTTTT
CASSLVGGAGELFF
>TRBV6-1|TRBJ2-7|few|-
TGTGCCAGCAGTGAATCAAGGGGGACTCAGGGGGAATACGAGCAGTACTTC
CASSESRGTQGEYEQYF
>TRBV11-2|TRBJ2-2|once|TRBD2
TGTGCCAGCAGCTTAGTGCGGTTCGCGGGAGAAGGGGCCGGGGAGCTGTTTTTT
CASSLVRFAGEGAGELFF
>TRBV5-5|TRBJ2-5|-|-
TGTGCCAGCAGCGGGGCCCCGGTGGTGGAGACCCAGTACTTC
CASSGAPVVETQYF
>TRBV4-1|TRBJ2-1|-|TRBD2
TGCGCCAGCAGCTTCCCTAAATCGGCTAGCGGGGACAATGAGCAGTTCTTC
CASSFPKSASGDNEQFF
>TRBV27|TRBJ2-2|-|-
TGTGCCAGCAGTCTTACTTCCGGGACAACGATGTTTTTT
CASSLTSGTTMFF
>TRBV7-2|TRBJ2-3|-|TRBD1
TGTGCCAGCAGCCCCCGACAGGGGGGGGCCACAGATACGCAGTATTTT
CASSPRQGGATDTQYF
>TRBV7-2|TRBJ2-1|-|TRBD2
TGTGCCAGCAGCTTAGGTGCGGGAGGGCGGGATGAGCAGTTCTTC
CASSLGAGGRDEQFF
>TRBV5-6|TRBJ2-1|-|TRBD2
TGTGCCAGCAGCTCGTTAGCGGGGTCGGCCTACAATGAGCAGTTCTTC
CASSSLAGSAYNEQFF
>TRBV30|TRBJ2-1|-|-
TGTGCCTGGAGTGTACGGAATGAGCAGTTCTTC
CAWSVRNEQFF
>TRBV5-4|TRBJ2-5|-|TRBD1
TGTGCCAGCAGTCCAGGGGGCGGTCGGGACCAGTACTTC
CASSPGGGRDQYF
>TRBV28|TRBJ1-5|-|-
TGTGCCAGTGTGGGTCTGAGGGTGTATAGCAATCAGCCCCAGCATTTT
CASVGLRVYSNQPQHF
>TRBV5-1|TRBJ2-7|-|TRBD1
TGCGCCAGCAGCCTGACAGGGGCCGAGCAGTACTTC
CASSLTGAEQYF